This passage covers 11 T cell receptor beta chains from one sample sequenced in a study of identical twins. TCRdb called the 5' RACE reads again in MiXCR, with one record for every CDR3 protein. Altogether some 1,700,000 distinct CDR3 sequences are present, about 30% being singletons, with the ten largest covering 0.27%. The sample was cord blood. The receptors here all came from a newborn girl in good health.

The table lists this clonotype with a few counts. This chain connects TRBV6-1 to TRBJ2-2; D gene unclear. The CDR3 is made up of 11 amino acids. Germline lookup yields CDR1 MNHNS and CDR2 SASEGT. V was trimmed by 8 bases and J by 8 bases, leaving 9 bases between them. CDR3 in amino acids: CASFLRGELFF. CDR3 DNA: TGTGCCAGCTTCCTAAGGGGGGAGCTGTTTTTT.

The CDR3 DNA is TGTGCCAGCAGTTTGGGCGACAGGGGGCTCGGCTACACCTTC. Translated, it gives CASSLGDRGLGYTF. The V gene is TRBV28, the J gene TRBJ1-2; 10 bases agree with TRBD1. Germline V gene data show CDR1 as MDHEN and CDR2 as SYDVKM. The CDR3 sequence is 14 residues long. Losses at the gene ends were 3 bases for V and 8 bases for J; bases not matched to a gene: 6.

J is TRBJ2-7 and V is TRBV20-1; D possibly corresponds to TRBD1 (6 bases). Germline-derived CDR1 and CDR2 are DFQATT and SNEGSKA (reference sequence). The CDR3 has 14 amino acids. V shed 6 bases and J shed 10 bases, with 25 bases lying between them. CDR3 in DNA: TGCAGTGCGCGTCCGGGTGGGGACAAAAACACTCAGTACTTC. Amino acid sequence: CSARPGGDKNTQYF.

This clonotype appeared a single time. J is TRBJ2-5 and V is TRBV7-9; a weak D match, TRBD2 (5 bases). The V gene lost 1 base and the J gene lost 11 bases, with 20 bases spanning the gap. CDR3 length: 15 amino acids. CDR1 is SEHNR and CDR2 is FQNEAQ in the germline V gene (reference sequence). The CDR3 DNA follows: TGTGCCAGCAGCTTAGTGGGCTCCGCGGGCTATGAGCAGTACTTC. Its protein is CASSLVGSAGYEQYF. Together with reference TRBV7-9 and TRBJ2-5, the CDR3 gives the full variable domain: DTGVSQNPRHKITKRGQNVTFRCDPISEHNRLYWYRQTLGQGPEFLTYFQNEAQLEKSRLLSDRFSAERPKGSFSTLEIQRTEQGDSAMYLCASSLVGSAGYEQYFGPGTRLLVL.

The CDR3 DNA reads as TGTGCCAGCACCAAGTATGGGGGAGCGGAGGTTTTCTTT. This encodes CASTKYGGAEVFF. The chain carries TRBV5-5 and TRBJ1-1, with D perhaps TRBD1 (5 bases). The CDR3 consists of 13 residues. Trimming pared 6 bases from V and 13 bases from J, leaving 22 bases between. Germline CDR1 reads SGHKS; CDR2 reads YYEKEE (reference sequence). The whole variable domain, remainder taken from reference TRBV5-5 and TRBJ1-1, is DAGVTQSPTHLIKTRGQQVTLRCSPISGHKSVSWYQQVLGQGPQFIFQYYEKEERGRGNFPDRFSARQFPNYSSELNVNALLLGDSALYLCASTKYGGAEVFFGQGTRLTVV.

This clonotype is a singleton in its sample. The chain recombines TRBV27 with TRBJ1-4; 8 bases line up with TRBD1. The trim removed 10 bases at V and 5 bases at J, leaving 6 bases unmatched. This CDR3 contains 13 residues. CDR1 and CDR2 from the germline V gene are MNHEY and SMNVEV (reference sequence). CDR3 in DNA: TGTGCCACCGGGACAGGACTAAATGAAAAACTGTTTTTT. It is translated as CATGTGLNEKLFF.

This rearrangement joins TRBV30 to TRBJ1-2; no reliable D call. The germline V gene has CDR1 GTSNPN and CDR2 SVGIG (reference sequence). V dropped 3 bases and J dropped 4 bases, with 12 bases sitting between them. The CDR3 is made up of 13 amino acids. The CDR3 DNA reads as TGTGCCTGGAGACGAGGACCAAGCTATGGCTACACCTTC. It codes for CAWRRGPSYGYTF.

There are a few counts of this clonotype. V usage is TRBV7-9 and J usage is TRBJ2-7; D is uncertain. Trimming shortened V by 5 bases and J by 4 bases, and 15 bases separated the two germline ends. Germline CDR1 and CDR2: SEHNR and FQNEAQ (reference sequence). The CDR3 is 14 amino acids. The CDR3 sequence is CASSGGLTLYEQYF. CDR3 bases: TGTGCCAGCAGCGGCGGCCTCACGCTATACGAGCAGTACTTC.

This clonotype was detected a few times. V usage is TRBV6-6 and J usage is TRBJ1-1; the match to TRBD1 covers 9 bases. The CDR3 has 17 residues. V was clipped by 3 bases and J by 7 bases; unmatched bases: 15. Germline-derived CDR1 and CDR2 are MNHNY and SVGAGI (reference sequence). The CDR3 reads CASSYYQKDRGRHEAFF. As DNA, the CDR3 is TGTGCCAGCAGTTATTATCAGAAGGACAGGGGCAGGCATGAAGCTTTCTTT.

The CDR3 loop is CASSSITSTGGGLYEQYF. Written as DNA, the CDR3 is TGTGCCAGCAGCTCAATCACTAGTACAGGGGGTGGCCTCTACGAGCAGTACTTC. This sequence joins TRBV7-6 and TRBJ2-7; 8 bases are shared with TRBD1. The germline V gene encodes CDR1 SGHVS and CDR2 FNYEAQ. The CDR3 totals 18 residues. V was pared by 4 bases and J by 3 bases, with 17 bases of the junction left unmatched.

The chain is built from TRBV2 and TRBJ2-1; 11 bases align to TRBD1. The CDR3 covers 19 residues. Germline-derived CDR1 and CDR2 are SNHLY and FYNNEI. The J segment lost 0 bases and the V segment lost 3 bases, leaving 10 bases of the junction unmatched. CDR3 amino acids: CASSDGQGARGGSYNEQFF. The CDR3 DNA reads as TGTGCCAGCAGTGATGGACAGGGGGCAAGGGGAGGCTCCTACAATGAGCAGTTCTTC.